What follows is one T cell receptor (beta chain) and its context. What it binds is not known. This sample is part of a study of OX40 agonist ivuxolimab in advanced cancers. The wider study: Patients in dose escalation had liver, melanoma, kidney or head and neck cancers. Broader study findings: Partial responders at 0.1-3.0 mg/kg showed near-lowest clonal expansion. Clonal expansion by week 6 occurred in CD4+ and CD8+ blood T cells (at 0.1 to 3.0 mg/kg).

Assay: immunoSEQ multiplex PCR; the TCRdb copy retains only in-frame clones and omits some. The sample has around 33,000 clones, 84% seen once. Trimming removed 1 base from V and 2 bases from J; junction bases left unmatched: 9. The CDR3 has 18 amino acids. Germline V lookup: CDR1 SGHAT, CDR2 FQNNGV. The clonotype originates from an adult with an advanced solid tumor such as melanoma, head and neck, liver or kidney cancer. V and J are TRBV11-2 and TRBJ2-4, with 9 bases matching TRBD1. This specimen consisted of CD4+ or CD8+ T cells sorted from blood, obtained in a trial of the OX40 agonist ivuxolimab. CDR3 coding DNA: TGTGCCAGCAGCTTAGCTCCCCCCGGGACAGGGACCAAAAACATTCAGTACTTC. Encoded protein: CASSLAPPGTGTKNIQYF. The complete variable domain, with remaining parts taken from reference TRBV11-2 and TRBJ2-4, reads EAGVAQSPRYKIIEKRQSVAFWCNPISGHATLYWYQQILGQGPKLLIQFQNNGVVDDSQLPKDRFSAERLKGVDSTLKIQPAKLEDSAVYLCASSLAPPGTGTKNIQYFGAGTRLSVL.